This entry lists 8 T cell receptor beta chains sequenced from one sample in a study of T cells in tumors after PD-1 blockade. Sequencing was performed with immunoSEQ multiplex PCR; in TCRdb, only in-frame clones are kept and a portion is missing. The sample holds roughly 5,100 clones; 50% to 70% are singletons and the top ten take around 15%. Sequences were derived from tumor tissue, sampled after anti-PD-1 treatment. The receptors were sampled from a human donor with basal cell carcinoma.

Here the CDR3 reads CASSLNGQGNEKLFF. CDR3 nucleotide sequence: TGTGCCAGCAGCTTAAACGGACAGGGAAATGAAAAACTGTTTTTT. The rearrangement uses TRBV7-2 and TRBJ1-4, with 8 nucleotides matching TRBD1. There are 15 residues in the CDR3. The trim removed 2 bases at V and 5 bases at J, leaving 4 bases unmatched. Germline CDR1 and CDR2: SGHTA and FQGNSA. The full variable domain, in which reference TRBV7-2 and TRBJ1-4 provide the parts outside the CDR3, is GAGVSQSPSNKVTEKGKDVELRCDPISGHTALYWYRQSLGQGLEFLIYFQGNSAPDKSGLPSDRFSAERTGGSVSTLTIQRTQQEDSAVYLCASSLNGQGNEKLFFGSGTQLSVL.

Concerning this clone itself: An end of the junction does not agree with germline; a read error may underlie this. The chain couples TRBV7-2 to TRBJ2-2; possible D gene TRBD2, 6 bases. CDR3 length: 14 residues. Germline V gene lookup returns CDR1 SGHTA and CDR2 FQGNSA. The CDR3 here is CASSLAHVVGELFF. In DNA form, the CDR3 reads TGTGCCAGCAGCCTAGCGCACGTGGTCGGGGAGCTGTTTTTT.

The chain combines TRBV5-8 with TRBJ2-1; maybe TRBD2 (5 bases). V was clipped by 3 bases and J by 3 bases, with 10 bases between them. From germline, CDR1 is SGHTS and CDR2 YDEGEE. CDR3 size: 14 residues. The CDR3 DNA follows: TGTGCCAGCAGCTCCTACCGGGGCTACAATGAGCAGTTCTTC. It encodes CASSSYRGYNEQFF.

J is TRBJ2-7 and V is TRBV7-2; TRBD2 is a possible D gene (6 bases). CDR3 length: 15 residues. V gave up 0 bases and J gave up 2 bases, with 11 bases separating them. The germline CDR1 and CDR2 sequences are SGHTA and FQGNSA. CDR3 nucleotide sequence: TGTGCCAGCAGCTTAGCTAGCGGACTGGCCTACGAGCAGTACTTC. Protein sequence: CASSLASGLAYEQYF.

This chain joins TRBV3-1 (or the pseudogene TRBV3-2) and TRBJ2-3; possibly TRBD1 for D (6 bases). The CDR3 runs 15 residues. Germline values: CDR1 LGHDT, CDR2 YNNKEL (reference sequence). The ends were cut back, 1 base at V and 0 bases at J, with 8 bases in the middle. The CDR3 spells CASSQGTASTDTQYF. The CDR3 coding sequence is TGTGCCAGCAGCCAAGGGACAGCTAGCACAGATACGCAGTATTTT.

The CDR3 nucleotides are TGTGCCAGCAGTACAGGGGTTAGGAACACTGAAGCTTTCTTT. The encoded protein is CASSTGVRNTEAFF. V usage is TRBV6-2 or TRBV6-3 and J usage is TRBJ1-1, with 7 positions matching TRBD1. V lost 5 bases and J lost 1; bases outside the gene matches: 4. The CDR3 spans 14 residues. CDR1 is MNHEY, CDR2 SVGEGT, per germline.

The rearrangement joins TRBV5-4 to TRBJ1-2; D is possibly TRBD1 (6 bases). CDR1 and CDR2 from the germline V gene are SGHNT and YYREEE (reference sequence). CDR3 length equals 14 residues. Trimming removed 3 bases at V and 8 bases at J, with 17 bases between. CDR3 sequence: CASSSTTGFLGYTF. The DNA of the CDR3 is TGTGCCAGCAGCTCAACCACAGGGTTTTTAGGCTACACCTTC.

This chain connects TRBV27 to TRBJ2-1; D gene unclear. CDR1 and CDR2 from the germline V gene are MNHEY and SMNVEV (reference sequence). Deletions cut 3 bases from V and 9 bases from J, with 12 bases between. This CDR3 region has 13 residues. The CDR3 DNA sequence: TGTGCCAGCAGTTTCTCATTGGGGTCTGAGCAGTTCTTC. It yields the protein CASSFSLGSEQFF.